This T cell receptor beta chain was sequenced in a study of regulatory T cells in long-lasting Graves disease. This clonotype was recorded many times. Time point specified: persistent/refractory GD, antithyroid drugs over 5 years with positive TRAb. PBMCs provided the RNA from which the TCR library was made. This CDR3 has 15 amino acids. Per the germline V gene, CDR1 is MNHEY and CDR2 is SVGEGT. V was clipped by 3 bases and J by 4 bases; unmatched bases: 7. Library construction for TCR beta used iRepertoire HTBI primers and Arm-PCR of CDR3 regions. MiXCR, applied by TCRdb to the multiplex PCR reads, yields one record per CDR3 protein. This table holds approximately 400,000 distinct CDR3 sequences, around 20% found once.

The chain is built from TRBV6-2 or TRBV6-3 and TRBJ1-2; 8 bases map to TRBD1. Sequenced here: peripheral blood mononuclear cells (PBMCs), sampled when the disease was refractory, from a patient treated with antithyroid drugs. The receptor was derived from a female donor with Graves disease. The CDR3 here is CASSYFAGGSYGYTF. In DNA, the CDR3 is TGTGCCAGCAGTTATTTCGCAGGGGGCTCCTATGGCTACACCTTC.